This TCR beta chain derives from a study of blood T cell repertoires in COVID-19. Study information: Material from acute and convalescent COVID-19 was sourced from the United States, Italy and Spain. PBMCs, B-cell-depleted T cells, or T cells were the source of the cDNA or gDNA that made up the material.

Seattle participants joined during active infection and were tracked over time. Authors' methods: Amplification from reference gene primers served as the basis for estimated nucleated cell counts. TCRdb's copy holds only in-frame clones and misses some; the assay was immunoSEQ multiplex PCR. V and J calls and clone size follow that table, whereas D and trimming were derived from the DNA. Counted here are just over 300,000 clones, roughly 91% occurring once; the ten biggest clones make up roughly 1.9%. This clonotype was obtained from a woman under 40 with COVID-19, enrolled during active disease. The specimen was peripheral blood.

The CDR3 coding sequence is TGTGCCAGCAGGAGGACAGGCTCCTTCCCCCTCCACTTT. Translation gives CASRRTGSFPLHF. The J gene is TRBJ1-6, the V gene TRBV11-2, with 7 positions matching TRBD1. CDR3 length: 13 residues. In germline, CDR1 is SGHAT, CDR2 FQNNGV. The junction had 9 bases not matched to a gene; V was cut back by 6 bases and J by 13 bases. The complete variable domain, with remaining parts taken from reference TRBV11-2 and TRBJ1-6, reads EAGVAQSPRYKIIEKRQSVAFWCNPISGHATLYWYQQILGQGPKLLIQFQNNGVVDDSQLPKDRFSAERLKGVDSTLKIQPAKLEDSAVYLCASRRTGSFPLHFGNGTRLTVT.